Listed below are T cell receptor beta chains from one sample, sequenced in a study of human T cells and chemical hapten exposure. Each CDR3 protein gets one entry after TCRdb re-called the RACE reads with MiXCR. The sample contains around 260,000 distinct CDR3 sequences, about 9.4% of which appear only once. This specimen consisted of whole blood, obtained in connection with sensitization to the hapten diphenylcyclopropenone (DPC). These receptors originate from a woman in her forties with alopecia areata. Some clones in this sample may be carry-over from other donors' samples. Each CDR3 is given with its conserved first and last residue. The D gene is left open where the match is weak. Where a row states a size, it is once, few, many or the class of an expanded clone; other rows omit it.

length,V,D,size,J,DNA,CDR3
14,TRBV11-2,-,many,TRBJ2-7,TGTGCCAGCAGCCCCAACTGGGCCTCCTACGAGCAGTACTTC,CASSPNWASYEQYF
16,TRBV20-1,-,few,TRBJ2-1,TGCAGTGCTAGGACACAGGGGGGGAGCTCCTACAATGAGCAGTTCTTC,CSARTQGGSSYNEQFF
13,TRBV9,-,once,TRBJ2-1,TGTGCCAGCCGTAGTGTGGCAAGGGATGAGCAGTTCTTC,CASRSVARDEQFF
15,TRBV7-2,-,-,TRBJ2-3,TGTGCCAGCAGCGGCGCCGGGACCTACACAGATACGCAGTATTTT,CASSGAGTYTDTQYF
15,TRBV9,-,-,TRBJ1-3,TGTGCCAGCAGCGGGAGGACAGCCCTTGGAACCACCATATATTTT,CASSGRTALGTTIYF
15,TRBV18,-,-,TRBJ2-5,TGTGCCAGCTCACCAAGGGTCCAGGGACAAGAGACCCAGTACTTC,CASSPRVQGQETQYF
14,TRBV6-2/TRBV6-3,-,-,TRBJ2-2,TGTGCCAGCACCCAGGACTACAACACCGGGGAGCTGTTTTTT,CASTQDYNTGELFF
14,TRBV20-1,-,-,TRBJ2-3,TGCAGTGCCCATGGCCGGGTTAGCACAGATACGCAGTATTTT,CSAHGRVSTDTQYF
16,TRBV24-1,TRBD2,few,TRBJ2-1,TGTGCCGTCCAGCCAAGCGGGGGAAGCTCCTACAATGAGCAGTTCTTC,CAVQPSGGSSYNEQFF
15,TRBV29-1,-,many,TRBJ2-1,TGCAGCGTTGCGGGACTCCTGAGCTCCTACAATGAGCAGTTCTTC,CSVAGLLSSYNEQFF
11,TRBV11-2,-,-,TRBJ2-2,TGTGCCAGCAGCTTACTGGGGGAGCTGTTTTTT,CASSLLGELFF
16,TRBV4-3,-,many,TRBJ2-1,TGCGCCAGCAGCTCAAATCTTGGGGGAAATTACAATGAGCAGTTCTTC,CASSSNLGGNYNEQFF
15,TRBV28,-,many,TRBJ2-5,TGTGCCAGCAGTCGGGCTCCGGGACAAATGTCCATCAAGTACTTC,CASSRAPGQMSIKYF
13,TRBV29-1,-,-,TRBJ1-1,TGCAGCGGTAGCGGTAATTTGAACACTGAAGCTTTCTTT,CSGSGNLNTEAFF
15,TRBV5-1,-,-,TRBJ2-3,TGCGCCAGCAGCTTCCGAGGCGATTTCGCAGATACGCAGTATTTT,CASSFRGDFADTQYF
15,TRBV7-9,-,many,TRBJ2-5,TGTGCCAGCAGTTCCGGGGCCGGGACCCAAGAGACCCAGTACTTC,CASSSGAGTQETQYF
13,TRBV20-1,TRBD2,-,TRBJ2-2,TGCAGTGCTATTGGGACTATCACCGGGGAGCTGTTTTTT,CSAIGTITGELFF
15,TRBV20-1,TRBD2,-,TRBJ2-3,TGCAGTGCTAGGGGGACTAGCGGCCACACAGATACGCAGTATTTT,CSARGTSGHTDTQYF
14,TRBV6-6,TRBD2,-,TRBJ2-1,TGTGCCAGCAGTCCCACTGGGGGGGAGGATGAGCAGTTCTTC,CASSPTGGEDEQFF
12,TRBV9,-,many,TRBJ2-7,TGTGCCAGCAGCGGGGACGGCTACGAGCAGTACTTC,CASSGDGYEQYF
16,TRBV6-2/TRBV6-3,TRBD1,-,TRBJ2-4,TGTGCCAGCAGTCCGACGGACAGGTTAGCCAAAAACATTCAGTACTTC,CASSPTDRLAKNIQYF
11,TRBV6-5,-,many,TRBJ2-3,TGTGCCAGCAGGTCCACAGATACGCAGTATTTT,CASRSTDTQYF
17,TRBV12-3/TRBV12-4,TRBD1,few,TRBJ2-6,TGTGCCAGCACCCGGACAGGTTCCTCCTCTGGGGCCAACGTCCTGACTTTC,CASTRTGSSSGANVLTF
16,TRBV28,-,few,TRBJ1-5,TGTGCCAGCAGTTTTAGGTCCTTATATAGCAATCAGCCCCAGCATTTT,CASSFRSLYSNQPQHF
17,TRBV12-3/TRBV12-4,TRBD1,-,TRBJ2-6,TGTGCCAGCAGTTTGGGACAGGGGTTCTCTGGGGCCAACGTCCTGACTTTC,CASSLGQGFSGANVLTF
16,TRBV20-1,-,-,TRBJ2-7,TGCAGTGCTAGAGGAGGTTTCGTGGGGAGCTCCTACGAGCAGTACTTC,CSARGGFVGSSYEQYF
15,TRBV24-1,TRBD1,many,TRBJ2-4,TGTGCCACCAGTGGTGGGACAGGGACCGGAAACATTCAGTACTTC,CATSGGTGTGNIQYF
17,TRBV10-3,-,few,TRBJ1-5,TGTGCCATCAGTGAGTCGGTCGGGATAGGCCCAAATCAGCCCCAGCATTTT,CAISESVGIGPNQPQHF
16,TRBV6-1,TRBD1,few,TRBJ1-5,TGTGCCAGCAGTCACTTGAGGGACAGGGCAGATCAGCCCCAGCATTTT,CASSHLRDRADQPQHF
18,TRBV6-2/TRBV6-3,-,-,TRBJ2-7,TGTGCCAGCAGTTACCAACCCACCGGGGGAGTGGGGAGAAGCGAGCAGTACTTC,CASSYQPTGGVGRSEQYF
16,TRBV6-2/TRBV6-3,TRBD2,medium-sized,TRBJ2-1,TGTGCCAGCAGCCCCCGGCTAGCGGGAGAAATCGATGAGCAGTTCTTC,CASSPRLAGEIDEQFF
14,TRBV12-3/TRBV12-4,-,-,TRBJ2-1,TGTGCCAGCAGTTTAGGGAGCTTATCGGGTGAGCAGTTCTTC,CASSLGSLSGEQFF
10,TRBV6-1,-,many,TRBJ1-1,TGTGCCAGCAGTGATTGGGGTGCTTTCTTT,CASSDWGAFF
13,TRBV5-4,TRBD1,-,TRBJ1-4,TGTGCCAGCAGCCCGGGACAGAATGAAAAACTGTTTTTT,CASSPGQNEKLFF
15,TRBV4-3,TRBD1,few,TRBJ2-7,TGCGCCAGCAGCCACTCGACAGGGACCTACTACGAGCAGTACTTC,CASSHSTGTYYEQYF
15,TRBV7-8,TRBD2,few,TRBJ2-1,TGTGCCAGCAGCTTAACTAGCGACTCCTACAATGAGCAGTTCTTC,CASSLTSDSYNEQFF
15,TRBV24-1,-,few,TRBJ2-2,TGTGCCACCAGTGACAACAGGGTGAACACCGGGGAGCTGTTTTTT,CATSDNRVNTGELFF
14,TRBV6-1,-,few,TRBJ1-1,TGTGCCAGCAGTGAAATAACAGGAAACACTGAAGCTTTCTTT,CASSEITGNTEAFF
15,TRBV28,TRBD2,few,TRBJ2-1,TGTGCCAGCAGTACTAGCGGGAGTGGGTACAATGAGCAGTTCTTC,CASSTSGSGYNEQFF
15,TRBV28,-,many,TRBJ2-5,TGTGCCAGCAGTTTAGTGTCACCCACCAGAGAGACCCAGTACTTC,CASSLVSPTRETQYF
15,TRBV7-9,-,-,TRBJ1-6,TGTGCCAGCAGCTTATTACCCGGGGTAAATTCACCCCTCCACTTT,CASSLLPGVNSPLHF
15,TRBV3-1,-,-,TRBJ2-2,TGTGCCAGCAGCCAAGTCCGGCGCGTCACCGGGGAGCTGTTTTTT,CASSQVRRVTGELFF
15,TRBV5-1,TRBD1,-,TRBJ2-7,TGCGCCAGCAGCCACAACCTGGGACAGGGGGGCGAGCAGTACTTC,CASSHNLGQGGEQYF
17,TRBV5-1,TRBD2,-,TRBJ2-6,TGCGCCAGCAGCTCTTTAGCGGGAGATGCTGGGGCCAACGTCCTGACTTTC,CASSSLAGDAGANVLTF
14,TRBV7-2,-,many,TRBJ1-1,TGTGCCAGCAGCATATCCCACCAGAACACTGAAGCTTTCTTT,CASSISHQNTEAFF
15,TRBV27,-,few,TRBJ2-1,TGTGCCAGCAGCGCGCTTGACAGTTCCTACAATGAGCAGTTCTTC,CASSALDSSYNEQFF
14,TRBV9,-,-,TRBJ2-3,TGTGCCAGCAGCGTAGCGGGAAACTCAAATACGCAGTATTTT,CASSVAGNSNTQYF
15,TRBV20-1,TRBD2,many,TRBJ2-7,TGCAGTGCTTCCCTAGGGGCTAGCGGGAGCTACGAGCAGTACTTC,CSASLGASGSYEQYF
14,TRBV24-1,-,few,TRBJ2-1,TGTGCCACCAGTGAGCCAGCCGGGGACGATGAGCAGTTCTTC,CATSEPAGDDEQFF
15,TRBV20-1,-,few,TRBJ2-3,TGCAGTGCTAGAGTCCTTGGTGGGAGAACAGATACGCAGTATTTT,CSARVLGGRTDTQYF
13,TRBV11-3,-,-,TRBJ2-5,TGTGCCAGCAGCTTAGCAGCGGACCAGACCCAGTACTTC,CASSLAADQTQYF
13,TRBV6-1,-,many,TRBJ2-4,TGTGCCAGCGGGGGTCTGGCGAAAAACATTCAGTACTTC,CASGGLAKNIQYF
15,TRBV25-1,TRBD2,few,TRBJ2-5,TGTGCCAGCAGTGAATGGGGGGGAGGGCAAGAGACCCAGTACTTC,CASSEWGGGQETQYF
16,TRBV7-8,TRBD1,-,TRBJ2-3,TGTGCCAGCAGATCCCGGGACAGGGTTGGCACAGATACGCAGTATTTT,CASRSRDRVGTDTQYF
15,TRBV28,TRBD1,-,TRBJ1-1,TGTGCCAGCAGTACCTCCGGGACAGGCCCCGTCGAAGCTTTCTTT,CASSTSGTGPVEAFF
15,TRBV4-2,TRBD1,-,TRBJ2-1,TGTGCCAGCAGCCGGACAGGGGACGGTTACAATGAGCAGTTCTTC,CASSRTGDGYNEQFF
14,TRBV12-3/TRBV12-4,-,few,TRBJ2-7,TGTGCCAGCACCCTAAGCGGTTCCATCTACGAGCAGTACTTC,CASTLSGSIYEQYF